This T cell receptor beta chain was captured in a study of beta chain features in type 1 diabetes. Study observations and caveats: Moderate yet significant TCRB CDR3 shortening was seen in Type 1 diabetes patients in all four CD4+ subsets. In comparison with healthy donors, patients had naive, central memory and Treg TCRB repertoires that appeared more similar.

CD4+ naive, central memory, regulatory and stem cell-like memory subsets were isolated by sorting on CD45RO/CCR7/CD25/CD127/CD95/CD27. This CDR3 is built from 14 residues. V lost 3 bases to trimming and J lost 1 base; unmatched junction nucleotides: 2. Germline V gene lookup returns CDR1 SGHAT and CDR2 FQNNGV. The investigators reverse transcribed all of the isolated RNA, so they sequenced expressed TCRB transcripts. The data were produced by immunoSEQ multiplex PCR, yet TCRdb's version contains in-frame clones alone and is incomplete. The data contain more than 300,000 clones, over 9% of them singletons. In regard to this clone: Its specificity is not known.

This rearrangement joins TRBV11-2 to TRBJ2-5, with 7 positions matching TRBD2. The TCR was taken from a man aged 25-40 years with type 1 diabetes. The sequencing sample was made of central memory CD4+ T cells from blood. The CDR3 DNA sequence: TGTGCCAGCAGCTTCGGGAGGAGCCAAGAGACCCAGTACTTC. Translated, it gives CASSFGRSQETQYF.